The 11 T cell receptor beta chains presented below share a single source sample, sequenced in a study of PD-1 blockade in classical Hodgkin lymphoma. Time point described: cycle 4 day 1 (C4D1), after more than five weeks of nivolumab. In every patient, relapse followed autologous stem cell transplantation, while exposure to brentuximab vedotin differed. Assay used: immunoSEQ multiplex PCR; TCRdb lists only in-frame clones, some missing. The sample records about 41,000 clones, approximately 70% being singletons. The source was peripheral blood mononuclear cells (PBMCs), collected before the fourth cycle of nivolumab. The receptor set was obtained from a human donor with classical Hodgkin lymphoma.

The gene calls are TRBV19 and TRBJ2-7; D is possibly TRBD1 (6 bases). The CDR3 is 15 amino acids. V was clipped by 4 bases and J by 2 bases, with 15 bases between them. The germline V gene has CDR1 LNHDA and CDR2 SQIVND (reference sequence). The DNA for the CDR3 is TGTGCCAGTAGTACCGCGTCAGGGGCTACCTACGAGCAGTACTTC. Translating gives CASSTASGATYEQYF.

The chain couples TRBV5-5 to TRBJ2-3; D not resolved. Per germline, CDR1 SGHKS and CDR2 YYEKEE (reference sequence). The CDR3 consists of 14 residues. The ends were cut back, 1 base at V and 1 base at J, with 7 bases in the middle. The CDR3: CASSLRWGTDTQYF. The DNA for the CDR3 is TGTGCCAGCAGCTTGAGATGGGGCACAGATACGCAGTATTTT.

A remark on this clone: Other DNA sequences in this specimen translate into the identical CDR3. This chain connects TRBV5-1 to TRBJ1-1; TRBD1 agrees at 9 bases. V lost 6 bases to trimming and J lost 0 bases; unmatched junction nucleotides: 3. CDR1 and CDR2 (germline): SGHRS, YFSETQ. This CDR3 contains 14 residues. The CDR3 DNA follows: TGCGCCAGCACAGACAGGGGGATGAACACTGAAGCTTTCTTT. It specifies CASTDRGMNTEAFF.

The J gene is TRBJ2-7, the V gene TRBV5-4; D remains ambiguous. The CDR3 length is 12 residues. V was trimmed by 7 bases and J by 3 bases, leaving 11 bases between them. Germline values: CDR1 SGHNT, CDR2 YYREEE (reference sequence). This CDR3 is CASGIWDYEQYF. CDR3 bases: TGTGCCAGCGGGATATGGGACTACGAGCAGTACTTC.

The chain combines TRBV21-1 with TRBJ2-5; the DNA was not used to check the table's D call, TRBD2. TRBV21-1 is a known pseudogene. This CDR3 spans 11 amino acids. The chain's CDR3 is CASSVVRTQYF. The CDR3 DNA sequence: TGTGCCAGCAGTGTAGTGCGGACCCAGTACTTC.

This clone was counted a few times. The CDR3 nucleotides read TGTGCCAGCAGCTTACAGTCCGCCACTAACCCCGAGGGGGGCTACACCTTC. Encoded protein: CASSLQSATNPEGGYTF. J is TRBJ1-2 and V is TRBV11-3, with a tentative D call TRBD1 (5 bases). Germline-derived CDR1 and CDR2 are SGHNT and YENEEA. Trimming took off 2 bases at V and 8 bases at J, with 24 bases between the two ends. The CDR3 is 17 residues long. The full variable domain, completed using reference TRBV11-3 and TRBJ1-2, is EAGVVQSPRYKIIEKKQPVAFWCNPISGHNTLYWYLQNLGQGPELLIRYENEEAVDDSQLPKDRFSAERLKGVDSTLKIQPAELGDSAVYLCASSLQSATNPEGGYTFGSGTRLTVV.

CDR3: CSVEDRRGDGYTF. For the CDR3, the DNA is TGCAGCGTTGAAGATCGTAGGGGGGACGGCTACACCTTC. The gene calls are TRBV29-1 and TRBJ1-2, with a tentative D call TRBD1 (6 bases). This CDR3 contains 13 residues. Trimming left V 0 bases short and J 8 bases short, with 13 bases between. Germline V gene lookup returns CDR1 SQVTM and CDR2 ANQGSEA.

This sequence joins TRBV7-6 and TRBJ2-3; 8 nucleotides align to TRBD2. Per germline, CDR1 SGHVS and CDR2 FNYEAQ. V shed 1 base, J shed 7 bases, and the junction held 7 bases outside the gene matches. The CDR3 is 15 amino acids. The CDR3 nucleotides read TGTGCCAGCAGCTTAGGCGGGGGGCCACTTCATACGCAGTATTTT. It encodes CASSLGGGPLHTQYF.

V usage is TRBV11-2 and J usage is TRBJ1-1; D remains unclear. The CDR3 totals 13 residues. Trimming left V 2 bases short and J 10 bases short, with 14 bases between. Germline assignment: CDR1 SGHAT and CDR2 FQNNGV. The CDR3 nucleotides are TGTGCCAGCAGCTTACCCGCAGCGGAGGGAGCTTTCTTT. Its translation is CASSLPAAEGAFF.

This sequence joins TRBV11-3 and TRBJ2-2; D is uncertain. Germline CDR1 SGHNT, CDR2 YENEEA. Deletions cut 1 base from V and 1 base from J, with 4 bases between. The CDR3 has 14 amino acids. CDR3 loop: CASSLGGNTGELFF. The CDR3 region has the DNA TGTGCCAGCAGCTTAGGGGGGAACACCGGGGAGCTGTTTTTT.

The V call is TRBV4-3, the J call TRBJ1-1; D unclear. The CDR3 is made up of 16 amino acids. Germline V gives CDR1 LGHNA, CDR2 YSLEER. V lost 0 bases and J 0 bases, leaving 11 bases between the germline ends. CDR3 DNA: TGCGCCAGCAGCCAAGATCTAAGGGAAATGAACACTGAAGCTTTCTTT. Its translation: CASSQDLREMNTEAFF.